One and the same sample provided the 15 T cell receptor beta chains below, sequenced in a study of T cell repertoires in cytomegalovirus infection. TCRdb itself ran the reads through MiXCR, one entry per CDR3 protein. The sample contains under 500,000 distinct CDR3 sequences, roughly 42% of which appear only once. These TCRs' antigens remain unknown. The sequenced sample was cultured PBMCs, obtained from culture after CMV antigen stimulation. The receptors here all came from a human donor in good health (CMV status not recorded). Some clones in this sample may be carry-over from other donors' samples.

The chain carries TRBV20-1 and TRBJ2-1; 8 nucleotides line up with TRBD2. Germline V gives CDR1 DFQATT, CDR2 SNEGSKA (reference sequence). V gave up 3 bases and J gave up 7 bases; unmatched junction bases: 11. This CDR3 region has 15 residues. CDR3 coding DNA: TGCAGTGCTAGGGTAGGGGGGACTAGATGGAATGAGCAGTTCTTC. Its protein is CSARVGGTRWNEQFF.

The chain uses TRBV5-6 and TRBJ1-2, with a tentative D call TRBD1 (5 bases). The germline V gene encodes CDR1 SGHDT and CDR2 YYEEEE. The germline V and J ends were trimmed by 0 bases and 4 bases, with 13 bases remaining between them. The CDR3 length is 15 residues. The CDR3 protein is CASSLGRGAPYGYTF. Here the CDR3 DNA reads TGTGCCAGCAGCTTGGGGAGGGGAGCCCCCTATGGCTACACCTTC.

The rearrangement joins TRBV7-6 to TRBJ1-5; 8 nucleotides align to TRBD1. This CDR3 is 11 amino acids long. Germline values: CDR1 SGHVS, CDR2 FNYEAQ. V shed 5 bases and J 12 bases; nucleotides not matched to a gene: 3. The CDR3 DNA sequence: TGTGCCAGCAGCCGGGGACAGGACCAGCATTTT. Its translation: CASSRGQDQHF.

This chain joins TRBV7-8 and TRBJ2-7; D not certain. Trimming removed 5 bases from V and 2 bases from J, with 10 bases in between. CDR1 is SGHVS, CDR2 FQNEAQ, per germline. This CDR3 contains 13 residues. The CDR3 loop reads CASSHGLAYEQYF. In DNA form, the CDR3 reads TGTGCCAGCAGCCACGGCCTGGCCTACGAGCAGTACTTC.

CDR3 amino acids: CASSEGRVHNSPLHF. In DNA form, the CDR3 reads TGCGCCAGCAGTGAGGGCAGGGTTCATAATTCACCCCTCCACTTT. This chain joins TRBV10-2 and TRBJ1-6, with D possibly being TRBD1 (5 bases). Between the trimmed V and J ends, which lost 2 bases and 5 bases, there was a span of 10 bases. The CDR3 runs to 15 residues. Germline V gene data show CDR1 as WSHSY and CDR2 as SAAADI.

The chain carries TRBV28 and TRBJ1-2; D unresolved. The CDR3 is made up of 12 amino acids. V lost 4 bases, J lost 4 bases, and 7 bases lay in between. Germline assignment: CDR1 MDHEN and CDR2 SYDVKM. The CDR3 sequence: CASSSVSYGYTF. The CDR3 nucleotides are TGTGCCAGCAGTTCCGTATCCTATGGCTACACCTTC.

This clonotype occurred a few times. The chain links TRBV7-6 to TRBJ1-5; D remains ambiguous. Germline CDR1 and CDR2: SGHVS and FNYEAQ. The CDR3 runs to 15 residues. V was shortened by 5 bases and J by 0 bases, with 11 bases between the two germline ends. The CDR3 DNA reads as TGTGCCAGCAGCCCCCATCCTTTTAGCAATCAGCCCCAGCATTTT. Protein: CASSPHPFSNQPQHF.

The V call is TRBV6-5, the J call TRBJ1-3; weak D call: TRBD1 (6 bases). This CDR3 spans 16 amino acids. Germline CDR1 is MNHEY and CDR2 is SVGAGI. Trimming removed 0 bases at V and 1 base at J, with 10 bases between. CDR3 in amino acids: CASSYSSGESGNTIYF. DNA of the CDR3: TGTGCCAGCAGTTACTCCTCAGGGGAATCTGGAAACACCATATATTTT.

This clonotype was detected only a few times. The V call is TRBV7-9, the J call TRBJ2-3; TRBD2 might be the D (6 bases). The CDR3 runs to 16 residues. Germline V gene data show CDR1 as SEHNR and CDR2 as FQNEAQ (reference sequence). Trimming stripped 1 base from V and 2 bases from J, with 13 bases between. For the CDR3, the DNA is TGTGCCAGCAGCTTAGATCCAGGGAGGACCACAGATACGCAGTATTTT. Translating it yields CASSLDPGRTTDTQYF.

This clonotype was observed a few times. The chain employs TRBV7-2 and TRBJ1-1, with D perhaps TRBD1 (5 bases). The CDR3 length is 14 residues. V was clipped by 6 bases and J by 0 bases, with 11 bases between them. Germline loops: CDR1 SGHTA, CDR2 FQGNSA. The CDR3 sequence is CASRVGGVNTEAFF. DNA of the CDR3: TGTGCCAGCAGGGTTGGGGGGGTGAACACTGAAGCTTTCTTT.

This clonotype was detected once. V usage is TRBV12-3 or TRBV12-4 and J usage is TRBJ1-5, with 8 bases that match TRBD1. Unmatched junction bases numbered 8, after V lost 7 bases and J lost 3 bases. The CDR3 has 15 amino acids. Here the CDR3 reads CASNPGQGPNQPQHF. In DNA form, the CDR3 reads TGTGCCAGCAACCCTGGACAGGGTCCCAATCAGCCCCAGCATTTT.

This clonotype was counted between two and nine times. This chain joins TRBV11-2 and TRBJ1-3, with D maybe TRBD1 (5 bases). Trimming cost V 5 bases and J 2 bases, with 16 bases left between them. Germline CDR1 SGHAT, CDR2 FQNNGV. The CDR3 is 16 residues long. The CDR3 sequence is CASSPFRTMAGNTIYF. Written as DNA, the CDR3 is TGTGCCAGCAGCCCTTTCCGGACAATGGCTGGAAACACCATATATTTT.

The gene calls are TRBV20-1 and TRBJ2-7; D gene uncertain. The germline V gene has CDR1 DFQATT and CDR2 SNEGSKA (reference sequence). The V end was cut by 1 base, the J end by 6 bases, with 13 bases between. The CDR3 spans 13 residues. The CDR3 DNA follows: TGCAGTGCTAGAGTTGGTTACCCCTCCGAGCAGTACTTC. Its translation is CSARVGYPSEQYF.

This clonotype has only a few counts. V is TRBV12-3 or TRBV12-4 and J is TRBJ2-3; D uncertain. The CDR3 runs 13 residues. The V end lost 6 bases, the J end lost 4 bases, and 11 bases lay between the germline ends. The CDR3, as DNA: TGTGCCAGCAGGGTAACATACTCAGATACGCAGTATTTT. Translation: CASRVTYSDTQYF.

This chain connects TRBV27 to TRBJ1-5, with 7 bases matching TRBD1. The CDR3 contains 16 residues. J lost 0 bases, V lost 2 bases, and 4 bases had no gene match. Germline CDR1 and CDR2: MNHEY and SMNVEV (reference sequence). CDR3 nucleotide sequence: TGTGCCAGCAGTTTACGAGGGGGCGATAGCAATCAGCCCCAGCATTTT. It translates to CASSLRGGDSNQPQHF.